The 9 T cell receptor beta chains below come from one sample, sequenced in a study of blood T cells in healthy people across ages. PCR was performed a second time for roughly 7 to 11 cycles using a sample-barcoded 5' primer and a J-beta primer mix. One entry per CDR3 protein, called by TCRdb with MiXCR from the 5' RACE reads. The table includes some 1 million distinct CDR3 sequences, under 55% detected once. Input material: blood. Receptors were obtained from a woman aged 60-75 years in good health.

The sample holds many counts of this clonotype. The chain couples TRBV7-2 to TRBJ2-7; a possible D gene is TRBD2 (5 bases). Trimming pared 4 bases from V and 2 bases from J, leaving 15 bases between. Germline CDR1 is SGHTA and CDR2 is FQGNSA. The CDR3 has 15 residues. The CDR3 DNA follows: TGTGCCAGCAGCTCCTACGGCCTCGGGACCTACGAGCAGTACTTC. Amino acid sequence: CASSSYGLGTYEQYF.

The chain couples TRBV20-1 to TRBJ2-3, with 12 nucleotides matching TRBD2. Germline-derived CDR1 and CDR2 are DFQATT and SNEGSKA (reference sequence). The CDR3 is made up of 14 amino acids. J gave up 4 bases and V 6 bases, and 5 bases lay outside the gene matches. CDR3 amino acids: CSARLAGVPDTQYF. The CDR3 coding sequence is TGCAGTGCCAGACTAGCGGGAGTACCAGATACGCAGTATTTT.

The V call is TRBV10-3, the J call TRBJ1-2, with 11 bases identical to TRBD1. This CDR3 comprises 14 residues. J was trimmed by 4 bases and V by 6 bases; bases with no gene match: 4. Germline V gene sequence: CDR1 ENHRY, CDR2 SYGVKD. The CDR3 is CAISGQGASYGYTF. The CDR3 coding sequence is TGTGCCATCAGCGGACAGGGGGCAAGCTATGGCTACACCTTC.

The chain couples TRBV10-3 to TRBJ2-5, with D perhaps being TRBD1 or TRBD2 (5 bases each). The CDR3 consists of 16 residues. Germline V gives CDR1 ENHRY, CDR2 SYGVKD. Deletions cut 2 bases from V and 7 bases from J, with 20 bases between. The CDR3 sequence is CAISEGGTDFVWTQYF. CDR3 nucleotide sequence: TGTGCCATCAGTGAGGGGGGTACGGACTTTGTTTGGACCCAGTACTTC.

The gene calls are TRBV4-1 and TRBJ2-1, with 8 bases fitting TRBD2. The CDR3 loop spans 18 amino acids. The V gene end was trimmed by 0 bases and the J gene end by 6 bases; junction bases not matched to a gene: 13. Per germline, CDR1 MGHRA and CDR2 YSYEKL. Here the CDR3 reads CASSQDPSVAGGINEQFF. The CDR3 DNA sequence: TGCGCCAGCAGCCAAGACCCATCAGTTGCGGGAGGAATCAATGAGCAGTTCTTC.

This clonotype was counted a few times. The gene calls are TRBV12-5 and TRBJ2-5; 12 positions agree with TRBD2. CDR3 length: 18 amino acids. The trim removed 7 bases at V and 4 bases at J, leaving 16 bases unmatched. CDR1 and CDR2 (germline): LGHNT, FRNRAP. CDR3 nucleotide sequence: TGTGCTAGTGCCCAGCCGACTAGCGGGAGTTTTCGTTTAGAGACCCAGTACTTC. It specifies CASAQPTSGSFRLETQYF.

This chain uses TRBV5-5 with TRBJ2-7; D ambiguous. The ends were cut back, 4 bases at V and 6 bases at J, with 14 bases in the middle. CDR1 SGHKS and CDR2 YYEKEE come from the germline V gene (reference sequence). This CDR3 contains 13 residues. CDR3 nucleotides: TGTGCCAGCAGCCCTCTCTCGGCCCGCGAGCAGTACTTC. It encodes CASSPLSAREQYF.

This sequence joins TRBV12-5 and TRBJ2-5; TRBD2 matches at 13 bases. The last part of the DNA fits TRBJ2-1 better; the J call may be wrong. Per the germline V gene, CDR1 is LGHNT and CDR2 is FRNRAP. The CDR3 loop spans 16 amino acids. CDR3 nucleotide sequence: TGTGCTAGCACTAGCGGGAGGGCCGGCGTTCAAGAGACCCAGTTCTTC. Translating it yields CASTSGRAGVQETQFF.

This clonotype has a handful of counts. The CDR3 DNA reads TGCAGCGTTGAAGAGTTGGCAGGGGGTGGCTACACCTTC. This encodes CSVEELAGGGYTF. V gene TRBV29-1 combines with J gene TRBJ1-2, with 7 bases aligning to TRBD1. Germline trimming cut 0 bases from V and 7 bases from J; bases unmatched to any gene: 5. Germline assignment: CDR1 SQVTM and CDR2 ANQGSEA. This CDR3 has 13 amino acids. Using reference TRBV29-1 and TRBJ1-2 for the parts outside the CDR3, the full variable domain is SAVISQKPSRDICQRGTSLTIQCQVDSQVTMMFWYRQQPGQSLTLIATANQGSEATYESGFVIDKFPISRPNLTFSTLTVSNMSPEDSSIYLCSVEELAGGGYTFGSGTRLTVV.